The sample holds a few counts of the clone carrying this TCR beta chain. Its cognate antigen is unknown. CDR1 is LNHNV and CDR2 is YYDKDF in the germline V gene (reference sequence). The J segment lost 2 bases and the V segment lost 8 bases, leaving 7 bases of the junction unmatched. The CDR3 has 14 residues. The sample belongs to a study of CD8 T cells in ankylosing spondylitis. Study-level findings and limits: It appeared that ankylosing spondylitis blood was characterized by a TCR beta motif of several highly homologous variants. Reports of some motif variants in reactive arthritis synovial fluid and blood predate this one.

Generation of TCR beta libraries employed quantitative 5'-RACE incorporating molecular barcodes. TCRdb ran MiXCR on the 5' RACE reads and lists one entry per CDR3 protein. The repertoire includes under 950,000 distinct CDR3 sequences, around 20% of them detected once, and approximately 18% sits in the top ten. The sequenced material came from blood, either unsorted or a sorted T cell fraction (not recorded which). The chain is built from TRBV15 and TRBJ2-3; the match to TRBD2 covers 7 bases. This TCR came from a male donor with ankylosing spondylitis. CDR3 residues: CATEPSGNTDTQYF. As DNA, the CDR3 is TGTGCCACCGAACCTAGCGGTAACACAGATACGCAGTATTTT.